Sequencing of this T cell receptor beta chain was carried out in a study of T-cell memory formation after mild COVID-19. 5'RACE with constant-segment primers yielded barcoded, UMI-tagged TCR alpha and TCR beta cDNA libraries. TCRdb independently ran MiXCR on the 5' RACE reads; one entry per CDR3 protein. Of roughly 250,000 distinct CDR3 sequences detected, about a sixth appear once; the ten largest clones hold approximately 3.5%. Study-wide results and limits: The main location of contracting CD4+ clones was CM and EM, and that of contracting CD8+ clones was EMRA.

As concerns this clonotype: Its target is not known.

Looked up from germline, CDR1 is SEHNR and CDR2 is FQNEAQ (reference sequence). Between the trimmed V and J ends, which lost 5 bases and 1 base, there was a span of 10 bases. The CDR3 is made up of 14 amino acids. The sequence was collected from a man aged 18 to 30 who had mild COVID-19 (a few samples of this study predate the infection). Cell type and time point are not known. The rearrangement uses TRBV7-9 and TRBJ2-3; no definite D call. The sample taken for sequencing was PBMCs or a T cell subset sorted from them (not recorded which). DNA of the CDR3: TGTGCCAGCAGCCTGACTGGACGCACAGATACGCAGTATTTT. This gives the protein CASSLTGRTDTQYF.